This record concerns one T cell receptor (beta chain) sequence. The antigen remains unidentified. This record comes from a study of OX40 agonist ivuxolimab in advanced cancers. Study-wide results and caveats: At 0.1 to 3.0 mg/kg and by week 6, clonal expansion occurred in CD4+ and CD8+ blood T cells.

TCRdb's table, derived via immunoSEQ multiplex PCR, lists solely in-frame clones and lacks some. Here the sample spans around 15,000 clones, around four fifths being singletons. The V segment lost 1 base and the J segment 1 base; nucleotides outside the gene matches: 4. The CDR3 has 16 amino acids. Germline-derived CDR1 and CDR2 are PRHDT and FYEKMQ (reference sequence). This sequence originates from an adult with an advanced solid tumor such as melanoma, head and neck, liver or kidney cancer. This chain joins TRBV13 and TRBJ2-3, with TRBD2 identical over 8 bases. This material consisted of CD4+ or CD8+ T cells sorted from blood, taken in a trial of the OX40 agonist ivuxolimab. The CDR3 sequence is CASSLVSGGGTDTQYF. The CDR3 region has the DNA TGTGCCAGCAGCTTAGTGAGCGGGGGCGGCACAGATACGCAGTATTTT.